The entry below describes one T cell receptor beta chain. Its antigen is unknown. Per-base quality was not reported, and no clone a single base away is much larger than it. This sample is part of a study of patients and donors after allogeneic stem cell transplantation (dated by TCRdb to 2020 to 2021). The library was obtained by RT-PCR. The sequencer listed for this sample is NextSeq 550. TCRdb's own reprocessing of the public reads used fastp at Q25 and MiXCR and kept productive beta chains. One record per CDR3 amino acid sequence lists the most common genes and DNA. The sample profile shows about 960,000 distinct CDR3 sequences; 15% to 20% of them were found once. The ten biggest clones cover around 5.5% of the sample. CDR1 LGHDT and CDR2 YNNKEL were looked up in the germline V gene (reference sequence). V is cut by 4 bases and J by 8 bases, and the space between the germline ends is 21 bases. The cysteine opens and the phenylalanine closes a CDR3 of 16 amino acids. The retained sequence is limited to the CDR3, 48 bases, with the frame set at the first base.

The receptor's source is a human donor who was either an allogeneic HSCT recipient or a stem cell or donor lymphocyte infusion donor (not recorded which). It is not recorded whose cells these are; they may come from a transplant donor. The rearrangement joined TRBV3-1 to TRBJ2-4, with TRBD1 as a weak D call on 6 bases. Sequences were obtained from blood, either unsorted or a sorted T cell fraction (not recorded which). The CDR3 in this case is CASSLRGLGTRDIQYF. The bases are TGTGCCAGCAGCCTCAGGGGTCTGGGAACAAGGGACATTCAGTACTTC.